What follows describes a single T cell receptor (beta chain). These data belong to a study of blood T cell repertoires in COVID-19. Background on the study: From the United States, Italy and Spain came samples of acute and convalescent COVID-19. PBMCs, B-cell-depleted T cells, or T cells provided the cDNA or gDNA that made up the material.

The junction had 3 bases not matched to a gene; V was cut back by 2 bases and J by 5 bases. The CDR3 runs 14 residues. CDR1 and CDR2 (germline): KGHSH, LQKENI. As originally analysed: For nucleated cells, counts were estimated from reference gene primer amplification. The data were produced by immunoSEQ multiplex PCR, yet TCRdb's version contains in-frame clones alone and is incomplete. Clone size and V and J calls were adopted from that table, with D and trimming inferred from the DNA. The table records 70,000 to 90,000 clones, around four fifths of them present only once. Sample: peripheral blood. The TCR comes from a man aged 65 to 79 with acute or convalescent COVID-19. The J gene is TRBJ2-5, the V gene TRBV18, with 9 bases that match TRBD1. The CDR3 region has the DNA TGTGCCAGCTCACCAGGTGACAGGGGGGAGACCCAGTACTTC. The encoded protein is CASSPGDRGETQYF.